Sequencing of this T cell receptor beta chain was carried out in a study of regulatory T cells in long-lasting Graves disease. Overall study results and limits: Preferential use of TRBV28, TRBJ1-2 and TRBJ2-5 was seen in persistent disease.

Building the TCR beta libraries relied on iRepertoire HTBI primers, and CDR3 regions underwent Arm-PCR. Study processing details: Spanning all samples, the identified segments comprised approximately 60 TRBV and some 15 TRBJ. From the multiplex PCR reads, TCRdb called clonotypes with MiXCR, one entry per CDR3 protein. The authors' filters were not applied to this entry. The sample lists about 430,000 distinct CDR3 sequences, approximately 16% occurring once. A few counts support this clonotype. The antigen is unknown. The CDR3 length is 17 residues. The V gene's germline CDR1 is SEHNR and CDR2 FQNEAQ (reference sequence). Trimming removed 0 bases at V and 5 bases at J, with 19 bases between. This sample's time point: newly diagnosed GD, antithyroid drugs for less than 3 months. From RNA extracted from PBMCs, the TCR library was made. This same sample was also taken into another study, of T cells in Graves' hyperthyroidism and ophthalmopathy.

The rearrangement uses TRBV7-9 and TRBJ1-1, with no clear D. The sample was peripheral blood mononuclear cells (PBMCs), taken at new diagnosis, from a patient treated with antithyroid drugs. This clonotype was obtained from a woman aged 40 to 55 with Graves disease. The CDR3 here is CASSLAEVDPGVTEAFF. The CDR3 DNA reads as TGTGCCAGCAGCTTAGCGGAGGTTGACCCAGGCGTTACTGAAGCTTTCTTT. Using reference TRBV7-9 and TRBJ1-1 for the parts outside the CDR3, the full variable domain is DTGVSQNPRHKITKRGQNVTFRCDPISEHNRLYWYRQTLGQGPEFLTYFQNEAQLEKSRLLSDRFSAERPKGSFSTLEIQRTEQGDSAMYLCASSLAEVDPGVTEAFFGQGTRLTVV.